The 23 T cell receptor beta chains listed next were all sequenced from one sample in a study of blood T cell repertoires in COVID-19. Clones were sequenced by immunoSEQ multiplex PCR, and TCRdb holds only the in-frame ones, with some missing. The sample consists of 200,000 to 300,000 clones, around nine tenths of them appearing once. The material sequenced was peripheral blood. The receptors here all came from a man aged 25-40 years with active or convalescent COVID-19.

This rearrangement joins TRBV7-6 to TRBJ1-4, with 10 bases matching TRBD1. Germline CDR1 is SGHVS and CDR2 is FNYEAQ. Unmatched junction bases numbered 5, after V lost 2 bases and J lost 2 bases. This CDR3 has 17 residues. The CDR3 sequence: CASSLFGTGATNEKLFF. Here the CDR3 DNA reads TGTGCCAGCAGCTTATTTGGGACAGGGGCGACTAATGAAAAACTGTTTTTT.

The V call is TRBV2, the J call TRBJ1-6; the D is unclear. The germline V gene encodes CDR1 SNHLY and CDR2 FYNNEI. The V end lost 8 bases, the J end lost 12 bases, and 23 bases lay between the germline ends. CDR3 length: 15 residues. DNA for the CDR3: TGTGCCAGCGGACTACAGCCTCCTTCCATAGGACCCCTCCACTTT. It specifies CASGLQPPSIGPLHF.

This chain links TRBV15 with TRBJ1-4; 7 positions agree with TRBD1. The CDR3 covers 15 residues. CDR1 and CDR2 (germline): LNHNV, YYDKDF (reference sequence). V trimming: 1 base; J trimming: 8 bases; junction bases outside the gene matches: 7. For the CDR3, the DNA is TGTGCCACCAGCAGAGCCAGGGGGATGTCCGAAAAACTGTTTTTT. This sequence encodes CATSRARGMSEKLFF.

The chain joins TRBV2 to TRBJ1-6; D remains ambiguous. Germline assignment: CDR1 SNHLY and CDR2 FYNNEI. V lost 3 bases to trimming and J lost 5 bases, with 2 bases between them. The CDR3 runs to 12 residues. The CDR3 region has the DNA TGTGCCAGCAGTGACAATAATTCACCCCTCCACTTT. It specifies CASSDNNSPLHF. Drawing the rest from reference TRBV2 and TRBJ1-6, the complete variable domain is EPEVTQTPSHQVTQMGQEVILRCVPISNHLYFYWYRQILGQKVEFLVSFYNNEISEKSEIFDDQFSVERPDGSNFTLKIRSTKLEDSAMYFCASSDNNSPLHFGNGTRLTVT.

The V and J genes are TRBV25-1 and TRBJ1-5; weak D call: TRBD1 (6 bases). V lost 4 bases, J lost 4 bases, and 8 bases lay in between. CDR1 MGHDK and CDR2 SYGVNS come from the germline V gene. CDR3 size: 13 residues. CDR3: CASSGDKNQPQHF. CDR3 coding DNA: TGTGCCAGCAGTGGGGACAAGAATCAGCCCCAGCATTTT.

The V gene is TRBV7-9, the J gene TRBJ2-7; 9 bases are a match to TRBD1. Losses at the gene ends were 4 bases for V and 5 bases for J; bases not matched to a gene: 6. The CDR3 spans 14 residues. Per the germline V gene, CDR1 is SEHNR and CDR2 is FQNEAQ (reference sequence). The CDR3 DNA reads TGTGCCAGCAGCTGGGGGGACAGGGTCCACGAGCAGTACTTC. As protein: CASSWGDRVHEQYF. Full variable domain (remainder filled in from reference TRBV7-9 and TRBJ2-7): DTGVSQNPRHKITKRGQNVTFRCDPISEHNRLYWYRQTLGQGPEFLTYFQNEAQLEKSRLLSDRFSAERPKGSFSTLEIQRTEQGDSAMYLCASSWGDRVHEQYFGPGTRLTVT.

The chain couples TRBV12-3 or TRBV12-4 to TRBJ1-1; TRBD1 might be the D (6 bases). V was clipped by 1 base and J by 6 bases, with 9 bases between them. CDR3 length equals 13 residues. For the CDR3, the DNA is TGTGCCAGCAGTTTAGACAGGGTGGCTGAAGCTTTCTTT. Protein product: CASSLDRVAEAFF.

This chain's CDR3 is CASSDTAGPGELFF. The CDR3 coding sequence is TGCGCCAGCAGCGATACGGCGGGGCCCGGGGAGCTGTTTTTT. This chain connects TRBV5-1 to TRBJ2-2; D is perhaps TRBD2 (6 bases). Germline V gives CDR1 SGHRS, CDR2 YFSETQ. The CDR3 runs 14 residues. The germline V and J ends were trimmed by 4 bases and 6 bases, with 13 bases remaining between them. Full variable domain (rest looked up from reference TRBV5-1 and TRBJ2-2): KAGVTQTPRYLIKTRGQQVTLSCSPISGHRSVSWYQQTPGQGLQFLFEYFSETQRNKGNFPGRFSGRQFSNSRSEMNVSTLELGDSALYLCASSDTAGPGELFFGEGSRLTVL.

The V call is TRBV6-5, the J call TRBJ2-7; 9 nucleotides line up with TRBD1. V trimming: 8 bases; J trimming: 3 bases; junction bases outside the gene matches: 11. The CDR3 spans 15 residues. The germline gives CDR1 MNHEY, CDR2 SVGAGI. CDR3 sequence reads: CASSPGSGQGYEQYF. CDR3 nucleotides: TGTGCCAGCTCGCCGGGCTCGGGACAGGGCTACGAGCAGTACTTC.

In its sample, this clone was seen once. The chain couples TRBV29-1 to TRBJ2-2, with TRBD1 as a possible D gene (8 bases). CDR3 length: 14 amino acids. The V and J ends lost 7 bases and 0 bases respectively, with 12 bases between them. Germline V gives CDR1 SQVTM, CDR2 ANQGSEA. CDR3 loop: CSGAGQANTGELFF. CDR3 DNA sequence: TGCAGCGGAGCGGGACAGGCGAACACCGGGGAGCTGTTTTTT.

The gene calls are TRBV6-6 and TRBJ1-1, with TRBD1 identical over 12 bases. The CDR3 runs to 17 residues. With 5 bases clipped from V and 1 base from J, the junction kept 8 bases outside the gene matches. Germline loops: CDR1 MNHNY, CDR2 SVGAGI (reference sequence). CDR3 residues: CASSPPGQGARNTEAFF. CDR3 nucleotide sequence: TGTGCCAGCAGTCCCCCGGGACAGGGGGCTAGGAACACTGAAGCTTTCTTT.

The gene calls are TRBV3-1 (or the pseudogene TRBV3-2) and TRBJ1-6; D call uncertain. There are 13 residues in the CDR3. Germline-derived CDR1 and CDR2 are LGHDT and YNNKEL (reference sequence). Trimming shortened V by 4 bases and J by 6 bases, and 7 bases separated the two germline ends. The CDR3 loop is CASSRAGNSPLHF. In DNA form, the CDR3 reads TGTGCCAGCAGCCGAGCGGGTAATTCACCCCTCCACTTT.

This chain uses TRBV13 with TRBJ2-5, with 10 bases that match TRBD2. This CDR3 has 15 amino acids. From germline, CDR1 is PRHDT and CDR2 FYEKMQ (reference sequence). Trimming cost V 3 bases and J 2 bases; bases outside gene matches: 3. The CDR3 region has the DNA TGTGCCAGCAGCTTTAGGACTAGCGGACAAGAGACCCAGTACTTC. Encoded protein: CASSFRTSGQETQYF.

This chain connects TRBV27 to TRBJ2-7, with D unclear. The CDR3 runs 15 residues. The V gene lost 5 bases and the J gene lost 2 bases, with 16 bases spanning the gap. The germline CDR1 and CDR2 sequences are MNHEY and SMNVEV (reference sequence). CDR3 region: CASSDILDGTYEQYF. DNA for the CDR3: TGTGCCAGCAGTGACATCCTCGACGGAACCTACGAGCAGTACTTC.

The rearrangement joins TRBV4-2 to TRBJ2-3; TRBD2 aligns across 12 bases. The J segment lost 6 bases and the V segment lost 0 bases, leaving 4 bases of the junction unmatched. CDR3 length: 16 residues. Germline V gives CDR1 LGHNA, CDR2 YNFKEQ. CDR3 bases: TGTGCCAGCAGCCAAGAACTAGCGGGGGGCCTCGATACGCAGTATTTT. Residues: CASSQELAGGLDTQYF.

This chain links TRBV3-1 (or the pseudogene TRBV3-2) with TRBJ1-4; a weak D match, TRBD1 (5 bases). This CDR3 is 15 amino acids long. V was cut by 4 bases and J by 7 bases, with 16 bases left in between. Germline-derived CDR1 and CDR2 are LGHDT and YNNKEL (reference sequence). The chain's CDR3 is CASSPVPGSGEKLFF. The CDR3, as DNA: TGTGCCAGCAGCCCCGTTCCAGGGTCGGGTGAAAAACTGTTTTTT.

The chain combines TRBV6-5 with TRBJ1-1, with D unclear. Germline values: CDR1 MNHEY, CDR2 SVGAGI. The CDR3 is made up of 13 amino acids. The V and J ends lost 8 bases and 1 base respectively, with 11 bases between them. CDR3 DNA sequence: TGTGCCAGCGTAGCTGCGGAGAACACTGAAGCTTTCTTT. Its translation: CASVAAENTEAFF.

The CDR3 region is CASSLKQGRNYGYTF. In DNA, the CDR3 is TGTGCCAGCAGCTTAAAACAGGGGCGTAACTATGGCTACACCTTC. The chain links TRBV7-9 to TRBJ1-2; 7 bases map to TRBD1. Germline V CDR1 and CDR2: SEHNR, FQNEAQ (reference sequence). Losses at the gene ends were 2 bases for V and 1 base for J; bases not matched to a gene: 4. The CDR3 sequence is 15 residues long.

The chain links TRBV10-2 to TRBJ1-5; D is ambiguous. V lost 5 bases and J 3 bases, leaving 11 bases between the germline ends. Germline-derived CDR1 and CDR2 are WSHSY and SAAADI. The CDR3 contains 14 residues. CDR3 DNA: TGCGCCAGCAGTTTGACGGGAGACAATCAGCCCCAGCATTTT. This encodes CASSLTGDNQPQHF.

This chain uses TRBV4-3 with TRBJ1-4; 9 positions match TRBD1. Trimming at V came to 3 bases and at J to 7 bases, leaving 6 bases not matched to a gene. The germline V gene encodes CDR1 LGHNA and CDR2 YSLEER. This CDR3 has 15 amino acids. The CDR3 here is CASSHGTGGFEKLFF. The CDR3, as DNA: TGCGCCAGCAGCCACGGAACAGGGGGCTTTGAAAAACTGTTTTTT.

The gene calls are TRBV5-4 and TRBJ1-4; weak D call: TRBD1 (6 bases). The CDR3 sequence is 14 residues long. V lost 3 bases and J lost 8, with 14 bases in between. The germline V gene encodes CDR1 SGHNT and CDR2 YYREEE (reference sequence). CDR3 DNA: TGTGCCAGCAGCTCCGGGACAATAAGCGAAAAACTGTTTTTT. Its translation: CASSSGTISEKLFF.

This chain links TRBV7-2 with TRBJ1-2; 7 positions match TRBD1. The CDR3 is 15 residues long. Losses at the gene ends were 11 bases for V and 1 base for J; bases not matched to a gene: 13. From germline, CDR1 is SGHTA and CDR2 FQGNSA. As DNA, the CDR3 is TGTGCCCCGCAAGGGGGCCCGTTAGGTAACTATGGCTACACCTTC. As protein: CAPQGGPLGNYGYTF.

The rearrangement links TRBV11-3 to TRBJ1-5, with D hard to call. The CDR3 has 19 amino acids. Germline V gene lookup returns CDR1 SGHNT and CDR2 YENEEA. V was cut by 0 bases and J by 4 bases, with 22 bases left in between. CDR3 DNA: TGTGCCAGCAGCTTAGAGGAGGGTGCGGTGAGGGTTGAAAATCAGCCCCAGCATTTT. Its translation: CASSLEEGAVRVENQPQHF.